This TCR beta chain was recorded in a study of CXCR3-negative and CXCR3-positive naive CD8 T cells. CDR1 and CDR2 from the germline V gene are MGHRA and YSYEKL. This CDR3 contains 15 residues. Study-wide results and caveats: Naive cells with CXCR3 showed TRB CDR3s that were more hydrophobic than those in CXCR3-negative naive cells. Unlike memory cells, which differed, naive CXCR3-negative and CXCR3-positive cells had similar TRBV-TRBJ usage.

About this clonotype: Its antigen is as yet unknown.

UMI-tagged TRB cDNA libraries were built via 5' RACE. No DNA is given; TCRdb re-called the 5' RACE reads and lists each CDR3 protein once. This repertoire includes over 70,000 distinct CDR3 sequences. The sample consisted of naive CXCR3+ CD8+ T cells from blood. Subset of the sample: CD45RO-CCR7+CD27+CD95- naive CD8+ T cells expressing CXCR3 (TNR3+). The TCR originated in a human donor in good health. Some clones in this sample may be carry-over from other donors' samples. The gene calls are TRBV4-1 and TRBJ1-1; TCRdb calls TRBD1, which cannot be checked without DNA. The chain's CDR3 is CASSERTGTNTEAFF.